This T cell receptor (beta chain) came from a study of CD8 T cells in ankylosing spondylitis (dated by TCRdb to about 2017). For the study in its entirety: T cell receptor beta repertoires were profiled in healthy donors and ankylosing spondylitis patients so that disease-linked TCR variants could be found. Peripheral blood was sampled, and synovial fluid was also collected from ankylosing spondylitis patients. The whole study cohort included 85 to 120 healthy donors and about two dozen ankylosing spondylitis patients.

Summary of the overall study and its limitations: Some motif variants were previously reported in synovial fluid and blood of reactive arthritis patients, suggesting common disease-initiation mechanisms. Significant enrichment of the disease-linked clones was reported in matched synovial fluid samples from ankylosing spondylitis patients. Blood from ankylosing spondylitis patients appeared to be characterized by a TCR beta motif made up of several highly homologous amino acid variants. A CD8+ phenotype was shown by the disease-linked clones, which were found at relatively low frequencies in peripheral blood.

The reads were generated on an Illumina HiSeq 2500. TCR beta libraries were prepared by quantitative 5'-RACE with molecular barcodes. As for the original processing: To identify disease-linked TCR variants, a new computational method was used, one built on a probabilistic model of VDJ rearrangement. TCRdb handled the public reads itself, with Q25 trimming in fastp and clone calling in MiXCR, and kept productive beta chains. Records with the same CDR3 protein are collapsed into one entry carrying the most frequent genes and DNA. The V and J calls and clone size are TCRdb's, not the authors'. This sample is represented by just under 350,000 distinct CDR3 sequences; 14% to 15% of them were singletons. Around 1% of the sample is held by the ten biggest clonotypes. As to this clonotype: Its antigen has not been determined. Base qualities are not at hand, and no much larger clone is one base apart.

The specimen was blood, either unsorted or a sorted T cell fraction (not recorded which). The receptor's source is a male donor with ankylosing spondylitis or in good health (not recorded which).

The CDR3: CAWSDYSYEQYF. The DNA is as follows: TGTGCCTGGAGTGACTACTCCTACGAGCAGTACTTC. Rearrangement joined TRBV30 to TRBJ2-7; the D segment cannot be called with confidence. V is reduced by 1 base and J by 0 bases, leaving a spacing of 4 bases between them. CDR1 GTSNPN and CDR2 SVGIG were looked up in the germline V gene (reference sequence). The CDR3 measures 12 amino acids from cysteine to phenylalanine. This entry keeps only the CDR3 DNA: 36 bases, framed from base 1.